The 32 T cell receptor beta chains in this list originate from one sample, sequenced in a study of cytomegalovirus exposure and HLA in healthy donors. Primers for the PCR totalled 60 Vbeta and 13 Jbeta. Clones were sequenced by immunoSEQ multiplex PCR, and TCRdb holds only the in-frame ones, with some missing. The sample lists about 130,000 clones; 80% were seen once. Sequenced input: PBMCs. All receptors derive from a young man in good health and CMV-seronegative.

In DNA, the CDR3 is TGTGCCAGCAGATACAGGGGGTACACTGAAGCTTTCTTT. As protein: CASRYRGYTEAFF. This chain links TRBV28 with TRBJ1-1; 8 positions agree with TRBD1. The CDR3 covers 13 residues. Germline CDR1 and CDR2: MDHEN and SYDVKM. J lost 3 bases, V lost 6 bases, and 3 bases had no gene match.

There are a few counts of this clone. The chain couples TRBV4-3 to TRBJ1-4, with unresolved D. The V gene lost 0 bases and the J gene lost 2 bases, with 10 bases spanning the gap. Germline CDR1 and CDR2: LGHNA and YSLEER. This CDR3 spans 16 amino acids. The CDR3 nucleotides are TGCGCCAGCAGCCAAGATCCGGCAGGTACTAATGAAAAACTGTTTTTT. This translates into CASSQDPAGTNEKLFF.

V gene TRBV25-1 combines with J gene TRBJ2-7, with TRBD2 identical over 12 bases. Germline V lookup: CDR1 MGHDK, CDR2 SYGVNS. This CDR3 spans 15 amino acids. With 8 bases clipped from V and 3 bases from J, the junction kept 8 bases outside the gene matches. The CDR3 DNA follows: TGTGCCAGCGGGGCTAGCGGGAGGGCAAACTACGAGCAGTACTTC. Its translation is CASGASGRANYEQYF.

This clone was observed a few times. CDR3 sequence reads: CASSPAVGSYEQYF. In DNA, the CDR3 is TGCGCCAGCAGCCCCGCGGTAGGATCCTACGAGCAGTACTTC. The rearrangement links TRBV5-1 to TRBJ2-7; D uncertain. Per germline, CDR1 SGHRS and CDR2 YFSETQ. The CDR3 spans 14 residues. Between the trimmed V and J ends, which lost 4 bases and 1 base, there was a span of 12 bases.

In this sample, this clone turned up a few times. The chain combines TRBV5-4 with TRBJ2-2, with a weak D call TRBD1 (6 bases). V was pared by 7 bases and J by 4 bases, with 17 bases between. CDR1 and CDR2 (germline): SGHNT, YYREEE (reference sequence). This CDR3 comprises 15 residues. CDR3: CASGHTGWTTGELFF. The CDR3 nucleotides are TGTGCCAGCGGCCACACAGGGTGGACCACCGGGGAGCTGTTTTTT.

This clone was found many times. V gene TRBV4-1 combines with J gene TRBJ1-2, with 7 bases identical to TRBD1. The CDR3 contains 15 residues. From germline, CDR1 is MGHRA and CDR2 YSYEKL. The V and J ends lost 4 bases and 4 bases, in that order; junction bases with no gene match: 9. CDR3 DNA: TGCGCCAGCAGCCCTGAACAGGGGTTAGTCTATGGCTACACCTTC. Protein product: CASSPEQGLVYGYTF.

CDR3 in DNA: TGTGCCAGCAGGGGGGACAGGGGGCAAACCGGGGAGCTGTTTTTT. This sequence encodes CASRGDRGQTGELFF. V gene TRBV9 combines with J gene TRBJ2-2, with TRBD1 matching 12 bases. Germline loops: CDR1 SGDLS, CDR2 YYNGEE. This CDR3 comprises 15 residues. After removal of 5 bases from V and 5 bases from J, the junction contained 4 bases not matched to a gene.

The chain uses TRBV18 and TRBJ2-6; D perhaps matches TRBD1 (5 bases). The CDR3 extends over 17 amino acids. Germline CDR1 reads KGHSH; CDR2 reads LQKENI. V was clipped by 1 base and J by 0 bases, with 10 bases between them. The CDR3 DNA is TGTGCCAGCTCACCACAGGGGTTAAACTCTGGGGCCAACGTCCTGACTTTC. Translation: CASSPQGLNSGANVLTF.

This chain uses TRBV5-1 with TRBJ2-1, with D possibly being TRBD2 (6 bases). CDR1 and CDR2 (germline): SGHRS, YFSETQ. The CDR3 sequence is 16 residues long. Between the trimmed V and J ends, which lost 3 bases and 0 bases, there was a span of 13 bases. The CDR3 loop is CASSSVRGISYNEQFF. The CDR3 coding sequence is TGCGCCAGCAGCTCAGTACGGGGGATCTCCTACAATGAGCAGTTCTTC. The full variable domain, in which reference TRBV5-1 and TRBJ2-1 provide the parts outside the CDR3, is KAGVTQTPRYLIKTRGQQVTLSCSPISGHRSVSWYQQTPGQGLQFLFEYFSETQRNKGNFPGRFSGRQFSNSRSEMNVSTLELGDSALYLCASSSVRGISYNEQFFGPGTRLTVL.

This clone was seen more than once but under ten times. The V gene is TRBV5-1, the J gene TRBJ2-7; maybe TRBD2 (6 bases). The CDR3 is 14 residues long. CDR1 is SGHRS and CDR2 is YFSETQ in the germline V gene. V lost 2 bases and J 0 bases, leaving 9 bases between the germline ends. CDR3 in DNA: TGCGCCAGCAGCTTCCAGACTAGCTCCTACGAGCAGTACTTC. Encoded protein: CASSFQTSSYEQYF.

The gene calls are TRBV19 and TRBJ2-7, with 9 bases lining up with TRBD1. This CDR3 comprises 14 residues. V was clipped by 6 bases and J by 3 bases; unmatched bases: 6. Germline V gene lookup returns CDR1 LNHDA and CDR2 SQIVND (reference sequence). This CDR3 is CASSPGTGFYEQYF. CDR3 sequence (DNA): TGTGCCAGTAGCCCCGGGACAGGGTTCTACGAGCAGTACTTC.

CDR3 DNA sequence: TGTGCCAGCAGTCCCGGAGGGGCGGAGACCCAGTACTTC. This translates into CASSPGGAETQYF. This rearrangement joins TRBV7-9 to TRBJ2-5, with D possibly matching TRBD2 (6 bases). Germline V CDR1 and CDR2: SEHNR, FQNEAQ (reference sequence). The CDR3 is made up of 13 amino acids. V lost 6 bases, J lost 5 bases, and 13 bases lay in between.

The rearrangement uses TRBV7-2 and TRBJ2-3; 11 bases agree with TRBD2. Germline V gene data show CDR1 as SGHTA and CDR2 as FQGNSA. V lost 5 bases and J lost 3; bases outside the gene matches: 7. This CDR3 is built from 16 residues. The CDR3 DNA reads TGTGCCAGCAGCCCACTAGCGGGAGTACGGACAGATACGCAGTATTTT. Its translation is CASSPLAGVRTDTQYF.

The V call is TRBV10-2, the J call TRBJ2-7; TRBD1 matches at 7 bases. Germline loops: CDR1 WSHSY, CDR2 SAAADI. Trimming removed 4 bases from V and 3 bases from J; junction bases left unmatched: 3. The CDR3 runs to 13 residues. The CDR3 sequence is CASSGQGSYEQYF. CDR3 nucleotides: TGCGCCAGCAGTGGACAGGGAAGCTACGAGCAGTACTTC.

This clone was seen once. CDR3 coding DNA: TGTGCCAGCAGTGAAAAATGGGTAGCGGGAGTGAACAAAAACATTCAGTACTTC. This gives the protein CASSEKWVAGVNKNIQYF. This chain uses TRBV25-1 with TRBJ2-4; the match to TRBD2 covers 9 bases. Germline V gene data show CDR1 as MGHDK and CDR2 as SYGVNS. V trimming: 2 bases; J trimming: 3 bases; junction bases outside the gene matches: 11. The CDR3 spans 18 residues.

The V call is TRBV7-6, the J call TRBJ1-5; no reliable D call. The germline V gene encodes CDR1 SGHVS and CDR2 FNYEAQ. Trimming stripped 1 base from V and 9 bases from J, with 7 bases between. The CDR3 spans 12 residues. The CDR3 region has the DNA TGTGCCAGCAGCTTAGGTCTAGGGCCCCAGCATTTT. Its protein product is CASSLGLGPQHF.

This clone has just one count. The gene calls are TRBV10-3 and TRBJ2-1; a weak D match, TRBD1 (6 bases). Germline values: CDR1 ENHRY, CDR2 SYGVKD. The V gene lost 3 bases and the J gene lost 8 bases, with 11 bases spanning the gap. The CDR3 extends over 13 amino acids. In nucleotides, the CDR3 is TGTGCCATCAGTGAAGTGGGGGCGTATGAGCAGTTCTTC. Its protein product is CAISEVGAYEQFF.

Many counts were recorded for this clone. This chain connects TRBV9 to TRBJ1-2; D possibly corresponds to TRBD1 (5 bases). This CDR3 comprises 13 residues. Germline lookup yields CDR1 SGDLS and CDR2 YYNGEE. V was trimmed by 4 bases and J by 2 bases, leaving 9 bases between them. CDR3 in amino acids: CASSQAGNYGYTF. The CDR3, as DNA: TGTGCCAGCAGCCAGGCAGGGAACTATGGCTACACCTTC.

The CDR3 here is CASSPRGTGANTGELFF. In DNA, the CDR3 is TGTGCCAGCAGTCCACGAGGGACAGGGGCGAACACCGGGGAGCTGTTTTTT. The chain couples TRBV27 to TRBJ2-2, with 10 bases aligning to TRBD1. CDR3 length equals 17 residues. The trim removed 5 bases at V and 0 bases at J, leaving 6 bases unmatched. The germline CDR1 and CDR2 sequences are MNHEY and SMNVEV (reference sequence).

This clone showed up just a few times. The J gene is TRBJ1-6, the V gene TRBV29-1, with no clear D. The length of the CDR3 is 14 residues. The germline gives CDR1 SQVTM, CDR2 ANQGSEA. The V and J ends lost 5 bases and 10 bases respectively, with 18 bases between them. The CDR3 protein is CSVRQSDVSSPLHF. In nucleotides, the CDR3 is TGCAGCGTTCGTCAAAGCGACGTTAGCTCACCCCTCCACTTT.

V usage is TRBV5-4 and J usage is TRBJ2-7; a weak D match, TRBD2 (5 bases). Germline values: CDR1 SGHNT, CDR2 YYREEE (reference sequence). The CDR3 totals 13 residues. The V and J ends lost 1 base and 3 bases respectively, with 8 bases between them. CDR3 loop: CASSLRGFYEQYF. In nucleotides, the CDR3 is TGTGCCAGCAGCTTGAGAGGGTTCTACGAGCAGTACTTC.

This chain connects TRBV7-2 to TRBJ1-1, with D perhaps TRBD1 (5 bases). V lost 3 bases and J lost 1, with 9 bases in between. CDR1 and CDR2 (germline): SGHTA, FQGNSA. The CDR3 runs to 14 residues. The CDR3 coding sequence is TGTGCCAGCAGCTTCAGGGCTACGAACACTGAAGCTTTCTTT. It is translated as CASSFRATNTEAFF.

J is TRBJ2-1 and V is TRBV30; TRBD2 agrees at 8 bases. The CDR3 has 15 amino acids. Germline V gene sequence: CDR1 GTSNPN, CDR2 SVGIG (reference sequence). V shed 4 bases and J 4 bases; nucleotides not matched to a gene: 9. The CDR3 spells CAWTRLGLGYNEQFF. The DNA for the CDR3 is TGTGCCTGGACCAGACTGGGACTAGGGTACAATGAGCAGTTCTTC. Using reference TRBV30 and TRBJ2-1 for the parts outside the CDR3, the full variable domain is SQTIHQWPATLVQPVGSPLSLECTVEGTSNPNLYWYRQAAGRGLQLLFYSVGIGQISSEVPQNLSASRPQDRQFILSSKKLLLSDSGFYLCAWTRLGLGYNEQFFGPGTRLTVL.

The rearrangement joins TRBV19 to TRBJ2-2; 8 bases align to TRBD1. The CDR3 consists of 14 residues. Germline V gives CDR1 LNHDA, CDR2 SQIVND (reference sequence). Trimming cost V 9 bases and J 0 bases; bases outside gene matches: 3. The DNA for the CDR3 is TGTGCCAGCCAGGGGGCCGCGAACACCGGGGAGCTGTTTTTT. Protein: CASQGAANTGELFF.

In its sample, this clone was seen a few times. V and J are TRBV10-3 and TRBJ1-5, with D maybe TRBD1 (6 bases). The CDR3 runs to 16 residues. Germline CDR1 and CDR2: ENHRY and SYGVKD. The V and J ends lost 1 base and 2 bases respectively, with 12 bases between them. The DNA of the CDR3 is TGTGCCATCAGTGAGTATGGACAGAGGGGCAATCAGCCCCAGCATTTT. It is translated as CAISEYGQRGNQPQHF.

The chain has TRBV11-2 and TRBJ2-1; TRBD1 is a possible D gene (6 bases). V was shortened by 2 bases and J by 7 bases, with 12 bases between the two germline ends. This CDR3 has 14 residues. CDR1 and CDR2 from the germline V gene are SGHAT and FQNNGV. The CDR3 spells CASSLKDSRNEQFF. DNA of the CDR3: TGTGCCAGCAGCTTAAAGGACAGTCGAAATGAGCAGTTCTTC.

This chain joins TRBV19 and TRBJ2-5; 10 bases line up with TRBD1. Germline CDR1 and CDR2: LNHDA and SQIVND (reference sequence). This CDR3 spans 13 amino acids. Losses at the gene ends were 6 bases for V and 5 bases for J; bases not matched to a gene: 3. CDR3 sequence (DNA): TGTGCCAGTAGGGACAGGGGGTGGGAGACCCAGTACTTC. Residues: CASRDRGWETQYF. The variable domain in full, with the rest retrieved from reference TRBV19 and TRBJ2-5, is DGGITQSPKYLFRKEGQNVTLSCEQNLNHDAMYWYRQDPGQGLRLIYYSQIVNDFQKGDIAEGYSVSREKKESFPLTVTSAQKNPTAFYLCASRDRGWETQYFGPGTRLLVL.

V is TRBV6-5 and J is TRBJ1-2; 8 nucleotides align to TRBD1. Looked up from germline, CDR1 is MNHEY and CDR2 is SVGAGI. This CDR3 contains 15 residues. Trimming took 0 bases from V and 6 from J; bases not matched to a gene: 6. The DNA for the CDR3 is TGTGCCAGCAGTTACTCGACAGGGGCGTGGGATGGCTACACCTTC. This encodes CASSYSTGAWDGYTF.

V is TRBV6-4 and J is TRBJ2-5; 11 nucleotides align to TRBD2. The better agreement between TRBJ2-7 and the DNA end casts doubt on the J call. Germline CDR1 reads MRHNA; CDR2 reads SNTAGT. This CDR3 region has 17 residues. CDR3 sequence (DNA): TGTGCCACGCCCTTAGGGATTAGCGGGAGGGCAGGCGACGAGCAGTACTTC. This translates into CATPLGISGRAGDEQYF.

V gene TRBV28 combines with J gene TRBJ2-1; D is possibly TRBD2 (7 bases). V was clipped by 6 bases and J by 9 bases, with 21 bases between them. The CDR3 has 15 amino acids. Germline-derived CDR1 and CDR2 are MDHEN and SYDVKM. CDR3 in amino acids: CASRGGASGTIEQFF. CDR3 coding DNA: TGTGCCAGCAGGGGGGGGGCTAGCGGTACAATTGAGCAGTTCTTC.

This chain connects TRBV27 to TRBJ2-3; TRBD2 matches 15 bases. The CDR3 has 17 amino acids. The germline V gene has CDR1 MNHEY and CDR2 SMNVEV (reference sequence). The V gene end was trimmed by 5 bases and the J gene end by 4 bases; junction bases not matched to a gene: 7. The CDR3 sequence: CASSLGLAGGSADTQYF. Here the CDR3 DNA reads TGTGCCAGCAGTCTGGGACTAGCGGGAGGATCCGCAGATACGCAGTATTTT.

The chain employs TRBV28 and TRBJ2-5; perhaps TRBD2 as D (5 bases). V lost 2 bases to trimming and J lost 2 bases, with 6 bases between them. Germline CDR1 reads MDHEN; CDR2 reads SYDVKM. The CDR3 spans 13 residues. This CDR3 reads CASSLSGQETQYF. The CDR3 nucleotides are TGTGCCAGCAGTTTAAGCGGACAAGAGACCCAGTACTTC.